This passage covers 13 T cell receptor beta chains from one sample sequenced in a study of T cell repertoires in cytomegalovirus infection. TCRdb re-analysed the reads in MiXCR, keeping a single row per CDR3 protein. The sample has a few hundred thousand distinct CDR3 sequences; about 42% are singletons. No antigen has been identified for these receptors. The source material was cultured PBMCs, sampled from culture after CMV antigen stimulation. The source of these receptors is a human donor in good health (CMV status not recorded). Some clones in this sample may be carry-over from other donors' samples.

The rearrangement links TRBV11-2 to TRBJ2-5; TRBD1 aligns across 7 bases. Germline V CDR1 and CDR2: SGHAT, FQNNGV. This CDR3 has 18 residues. The V gene end was trimmed by 0 bases and the J gene end by 5 bases; junction bases not matched to a gene: 15. This CDR3 reads CASSLDQRTGQAGETQYF. CDR3 DNA sequence: TGTGCCAGCAGCTTAGATCAAAGAACTGGACAGGCCGGGGAGACCCAGTACTTC.

Only a few counts were recorded for this clonotype. The CDR3 region has the DNA TGTGCCAGCAGCTGGACTAGCGGCCCTCAAGAGACCCAGTACTTC. This gives the protein CASSWTSGPQETQYF. The V gene is TRBV7-2, the J gene TRBJ2-5, with 10 bases identical to TRBD2. The germline gives CDR1 SGHTA, CDR2 FQGNSA. The ends lost 4 bases at V and 2 bases at J; junction bases unmatched: 4. This CDR3 is 15 amino acids long.

Concerning this clonotype: Its ends do not fully match the called genes, so a read error is possible. The rearrangement links TRBV6-8 to TRBJ2-7, with a tentative D call TRBD1 (6 bases). From germline, CDR1 is MNHGY and CDR2 SAAAGT. This CDR3 is built from 16 residues. This chain's CDR3 is CAGSYYTGTRVYEQYF. The CDR3 DNA sequence: TGTGCCGGCAGTTACTATACCGGGACAAGAGTTTACGAGCAGTACTTC.

In this sample, this clonotype turned up a few times. The chain has TRBV6-2 or TRBV6-3 and TRBJ2-3, with 12 bases that match TRBD2. V shed 2 bases, J shed 0 bases, and the junction held 9 bases outside the gene matches. Germline loops: CDR1 MNHEY, CDR2 SVGEGT. CDR3 size: 19 residues. The CDR3 is CASSYNPGLAGTSTDTQYF. In DNA form, the CDR3 reads TGTGCCAGCAGTTACAATCCGGGACTAGCGGGCACTAGCACAGATACGCAGTATTTT.

This sequence joins TRBV6-2 or TRBV6-3 and TRBJ2-3; tentatively, D is TRBD1 (6 bases). V was shortened by 0 bases and J by 1 base, with 23 bases between the two germline ends. The CDR3 has 20 amino acids. The germline gives CDR1 MNHEY, CDR2 SVGEGT. CDR3 in amino acids: CASSYSSDRTDNRGTDTQYF. CDR3 sequence (DNA): TGTGCCAGCAGTTACTCGAGCGACAGGACTGATAATCGGGGCACAGATACGCAGTATTTT.

This clonotype was seen only a few times. The rearrangement uses TRBV7-2 and TRBJ1-5; maybe TRBD1 (5 bases). V lost 4 bases and J lost 0, with 7 bases in between. This CDR3 region has 14 residues. The germline V gene encodes CDR1 SGHTA and CDR2 FQGNSA. The CDR3 region is CASSSTASNQPQHF. The DNA for the CDR3 is TGTGCCAGCAGCTCGACAGCTAGCAATCAGCCCCAGCATTTT. The full variable domain, rest sourced from reference TRBV7-2 and TRBJ1-5, is GAGVSQSPSNKVTEKGKDVELRCDPISGHTALYWYRQSLGQGLEFLIYFQGNSAPDKSGLPSDRFSAERTGGSVSTLTIQRTQQEDSAVYLCASSSTASNQPQHFGDGTRLSIL.

The V call is TRBV20-1, the J call TRBJ2-4; D might be TRBD2 (6 bases). CDR1 is DFQATT and CDR2 is SNEGSKA in the germline V gene (reference sequence). CDR3 length: 14 amino acids. Trimming shortened V by 3 bases and J by 5 bases, and 14 bases separated the two germline ends. CDR3 protein: CSARGTSIQNIQYF. Here the CDR3 DNA reads TGCAGTGCTAGGGGGACTTCTATTCAAAACATTCAGTACTTC.

The chain combines TRBV7-2 with TRBJ2-1; D is unresolved. Deletions cut 5 bases from V and 10 bases from J, with 12 bases between. The CDR3 has 12 residues. CDR1 is SGHTA and CDR2 is FQGNSA in the germline V gene. CDR3 in amino acids: CASSPPQPEQFF. CDR3 coding DNA: TGTGCCAGCAGCCCCCCCCAGCCCGAGCAGTTCTTC.

This chain uses TRBV6-2 or TRBV6-3 with TRBJ1-2; D gene unclear. There are 11 residues in the CDR3. The V end lost 6 bases, the J end lost 8 bases, and 10 bases lay between the germline ends. The V gene's germline CDR1 is MNHEY and CDR2 SVGEGT. The CDR3, as DNA: TGTGCCAGCAGGGACCGGGAAGGCTACACCTTC. Translated: CASRDREGYTF.

The chain carries TRBV6-1 and TRBJ2-3; 8 bases line up with TRBD1. The ends lost 10 bases at V and 3 bases at J; junction bases unmatched: 9. The CDR3 has 14 amino acids. Looked up from germline, CDR1 is MNHNS and CDR2 is SASEGT. For the CDR3, the DNA is TGTGCCATAAGGACAGGGAAGGGGACAGATACGCAGTATTTT. Its protein product is CAIRTGKGTDTQYF.

This clonotype was picked up a small number of times. The CDR3 DNA follows: TGTGCCAGCGCGCGGGACAGGATTGATCGAGAGCAGTTCTTC. Encoded protein: CASARDRIDREQFF. The chain carries TRBV28 and TRBJ2-1; 8 bases fit TRBD1. The CDR3 has 14 residues. Per germline, CDR1 MDHEN and CDR2 SYDVKM. The trim removed 8 bases at V and 10 bases at J, leaving 13 bases unmatched.

The sample holds a few counts of this clonotype. The V and J genes are TRBV4-1 and TRBJ1-1; D perhaps matches TRBD1 (5 bases). The germline V and J ends were trimmed by 0 bases and 5 bases, with 13 bases remaining between them. CDR1 is MGHRA and CDR2 is YSYEKL in the germline V gene. CDR3 length equals 15 residues. CDR3 DNA: TGCGCCAGCAGCCAAGATCAACGGGAGGGGACTGAAGCTTTCTTT. This gives the protein CASSQDQREGTEAFF.

This rearrangement joins TRBV6-1 to TRBJ2-7, with TRBD1 matching 10 bases. The CDR3 contains 16 residues. Per germline, CDR1 MNHNS and CDR2 SASEGT. The junction had 13 bases not matched to a gene; V was cut back by 4 bases and J by 7 bases. As DNA, the CDR3 is TGTGCCAGCAGTGGGCGACAGGGGGCCTTCAATGGGGAGCAGTACTTC. Translation: CASSGRQGAFNGEQYF.